This T cell receptor beta chain was identified in a study of cytomegalovirus exposure and HLA in healthy donors. Per germline, CDR1 MNHEY and CDR2 SMNVEV (reference sequence). The CDR3 extends over 13 amino acids. V was clipped by 7 bases and J by 4 bases; unmatched bases: 6. Primers: 60 Vbeta forward and 13 Jbeta reverse. TCRdb's copy holds only in-frame clones and misses some; the assay was immunoSEQ multiplex PCR. This sample carries approximately 160,000 clones, approximately 77% of them seen once, and the ten largest clones take around 1.5%. Material: PBMCs. V gene TRBV27 combines with J gene TRBJ2-7, with 8 bases fitting TRBD2. The sequence was collected from a male donor in good health and CMV-seronegative. As DNA, the CDR3 is TGTGCCAGCACCCGGGGGGGGTTTTACGAGCAGTACTTC. Protein sequence: CASTRGGFYEQYF.